These 6 T cell receptor beta chains were all obtained from the same sample, sequenced in a study of T cells in Graves' hyperthyroidism and ophthalmopathy. RNA transcripts provided the source from which TCR beta CDR3 regions were amplified. When the TCR CDR3 underwent first-round RT-PCR, the HTBI primer set was used. TCRdb ran MiXCR on the multiplex PCR reads and lists one entry per CDR3 protein. The sample records roughly 660,000 distinct CDR3 sequences, roughly 17% being singletons. Sequencing input: blood. These receptors were taken from a middle-aged man with Graves' hyperthyroidism.

The chain employs TRBV5-1 and TRBJ2-7; 11 bases agree with TRBD2. The CDR3 sequence is 15 residues long. Trimming at V came to 4 bases and at J to 7 bases, leaving 10 bases not matched to a gene. The germline gives CDR1 SGHRS, CDR2 YFSETQ. The chain's CDR3 is CASSPLSGTSGEQYF. CDR3 sequence (DNA): TGCGCCAGCAGCCCACTCTCCGGGACTAGCGGTGAGCAGTACTTC.

This clonotype was picked up many times. The chain has TRBV10-3 and TRBJ2-6; D gene ambiguous. The germline V and J ends were trimmed by 6 bases and 1 base, with 10 bases remaining between them. CDR3 length: 15 residues. Germline V gene sequence: CDR1 ENHRY, CDR2 SYGVKD. CDR3 protein: CAISPDRSGANVLTF. In nucleotides, the CDR3 is TGTGCCATCAGCCCGGACCGTTCTGGGGCCAACGTCCTGACTTTC.

This clonotype showed up many times. V and J are TRBV19 and TRBJ2-5; 11 bases fit TRBD2. CDR3 length equals 15 residues. V gave up 3 bases and J gave up 7 bases; unmatched junction bases: 7. Germline assignment: CDR1 LNHDA and CDR2 SQIVND (reference sequence). In DNA, the CDR3 is TGTGCCAGTAGTATGGTACTAGCGGGAGAAGTGACCCAGTACTTC. As protein: CASSMVLAGEVTQYF.

This clonotype was recorded many times. The chain employs TRBV12-3 or TRBV12-4 and TRBJ2-5; TRBD1 aligns across 8 bases. The CDR3 consists of 14 residues. The V segment lost 6 bases and the J segment 5 bases; nucleotides outside the gene matches: 8. CDR3 protein: CASSQDRDLETQYF. Written as DNA, the CDR3 is TGTGCCAGCAGCCAGGACAGGGATCTTGAGACCCAGTACTTC.

V usage is TRBV5-1 and J usage is TRBJ1-3; D might be TRBD1 (6 bases). The V gene lost 4 bases and the J gene lost 2 bases, with 13 bases spanning the gap. This CDR3 has 15 amino acids. The germline V gene has CDR1 SGHRS and CDR2 YFSETQ. CDR3 sequence: CASSQGSSTGNTIYF. The CDR3 DNA reads as TGCGCCAGCAGCCAGGGGTCCTCGACTGGAAACACCATATATTTT.

This clonotype appeared a few times. The V gene is TRBV27, the J gene TRBJ2-1; D possibly corresponds to TRBD2 (5 bases). This CDR3 spans 16 amino acids. V was shortened by 4 bases and J by 6 bases, with 19 bases between the two germline ends. Per the germline V gene, CDR1 is MNHEY and CDR2 is SMNVEV (reference sequence). The CDR3 DNA reads as TGTGCCAGCAGTTCCCCCGGGATCGCAACGTTCAATGAGCAGTTCTTC. Protein product: CASSSPGIATFNEQFF.